Listed below are T cell receptor beta chains from one sample, sequenced in a study of shared clonotypes between healthy human individuals. Assay: immunoSEQ multiplex PCR; the TCRdb copy retains only in-frame clones and omits some. Here the sample spans over 950,000 clones, around 77% being singletons. The specimen sequenced was memory CD4+ T cells from PBMCs. These receptors originate from a man between 18 and 29 years old in good health. Some clones in this sample may be carry-over from other donors' samples. The CDR3 runs from the conserved cysteine through the conserved F or W. A D gene is named only where the DNA matches it firmly. Rows may omit the clone size; those that give it use once, few, many or a size class.

D	J	V	size	DNA	CDR3
TRBD1	TRBJ1-1	TRBV7-9	-	TGTGCCAGCAGCCGAGCACAGGGGGCCAGTGAAGCTTTCTTT	CASSRAQGASEAFF
-	TRBJ1-2	TRBV6-4	-	TGTGCCAGCAGTGACTCTGGGGGAAAGGGTGGCTACACCTTC	CASSDSGGKGGYTF
-	TRBJ1-2	TRBV7-2	-	TGTGCCAGCAGCTTATACCCCTATGGCTACACCTTC	CASSLYPYGYTF
-	TRBJ2-6	TRBV5-1	once	TGCGCCAGCAGCTTGGTGGGCAACCGGCTTGCTGGGGCCAACGTCCTGACTTTC	CASSLVGNRLAGANVLTF
-	TRBJ1-3	TRBV7-9	once	TGTGCCAGCAGCTTAGAGACCGTAAACACCATATATTTT	CASSLETVNTIYF
-	TRBJ2-1	TRBV28	-	TGTGCCAGCACGAAAAACAATGAGCAGTTCTTC	CASTKNNEQFF
TRBD1	TRBJ2-7	TRBV7-2	-	TGTGCCAGCAGTGTGGACAGGGAGAACGAGCAGTACTTC	CASSVDRENEQYF
-	TRBJ2-7	TRBV27	once	TGTGCCAGCTTCTATTCACAGGGACCTCTCTACGAGCAGTACTTC	CASFYSQGPLYEQYF
-	TRBJ2-7	TRBV28	-	TGTGCCAGCAGTTTTGCCCCCACCCCCGAGCAGTACTTC	CASSFAPTPEQYF
TRBD2	TRBJ2-2	TRBV6-4	few	TGTGCCAGCAGCGGACTAGCCGGGGAGCTGTTTTTT	CASSGLAGELFF
-	TRBJ2-5	TRBV6-1	-	TGTGCCAGCACCCTCGGCCAGATAGCGGAGACCCAGTACTTC	CASTLGQIAETQYF
TRBD1	TRBJ2-1	TRBV27	-	TGTGCCAGCAGTTCCCGGGACAGGGGGGTTTACAATGAGCAGTTCTTC	CASSSRDRGVYNEQFF
-	TRBJ1-5	TRBV28	-	TGTGCCAGCAGTTCTCGGTTAGGGACATTTAGCAATCAGCCCCAGCATTTT	CASSSRLGTFSNQPQHF
-	TRBJ1-2	TRBV28	-	TGTGCCAGCAGTTCTCGAGGGCCAGACAAAAACTATGGCTACACCTTC	CASSSRGPDKNYGYTF
-	TRBJ1-1	TRBV27	-	TGTGCCAGCAGTTCATCACAGGGTGGAAGTGCTGAAGCTTTCTTT	CASSSSQGGSAEAFF
-	TRBJ2-3	TRBV5-4	-	TGTGCCAGCAGCCCAGGAATGGCGGGACCCACAGATACGCAGTATTTT	CASSPGMAGPTDTQYF
-	TRBJ1-2	TRBV20-1	-	TGCAGTGCTAGAGATAAGGGACGGCCAAACTTC	CSARDKGRPNF
-	TRBJ1-5	TRBV4-2	-	TGTGCCAGCAGCCAAGATTTGGGCAGGGGCGATAGCAATCAGCCCCAGCATTTT	CASSQDLGRGDSNQPQHF
TRBD2	TRBJ2-3	TRBV4-2	-	TGTGCCAGCAGCCAAGAAGGGGCTAGCGGTACTAGCACAGATACGCAGTATTTT	CASSQEGASGTSTDTQYF
TRBD2	TRBJ2-3	TRBV5-6	-	TGTGCCAGCAGCTTGGTTAGCGGGACGAGCACAGATACGCAGTATTTT	CASSLVSGTSTDTQYF
-	TRBJ2-2	TRBV2	once	TGTGCCAGCAGACCTGACGCAGGGGTTGGCGGGGAGCTGTTTTTT	CASRPDAGVGGELFF
-	TRBJ1-2	TRBV18	-	TGTGCCAGCTCACCGGACGGGAACTATGGCTACACCTTC	CASSPDGNYGYTF
TRBD1	TRBJ1-1	TRBV25-1	once	TGTGCCAGCAGTGAATTAGGGGCAGGGGGGACTGAAGCTTTCTTT	CASSELGAGGTEAFF
-	TRBJ1-1	TRBV5-1	few	TGCGCCAGCAGCTTGGGCAGCCTGAACACTGAAGCTTTCTTT	CASSLGSLNTEAFF
-	TRBJ2-5	TRBV5-1	-	TGCGCCAGCAGCTCGATGAAGACAGAGGGGGGACAAGAGACCCAGTACTTC	CASSSMKTEGGQETQYF
-	TRBJ1-4	TRBV5-1	-	TGCGCCAGCAGCTTGTCCTCCCTCGACGAAAAACTGTTTTTT	CASSLSSLDEKLFF
TRBD2	TRBJ2-3	TRBV9	-	TGTGCCAGCAGCGTAGATGTTACTAGCGGGAATTCGAATACGCAGTATTTT	CASSVDVTSGNSNTQYF
-	TRBJ1-5	TRBV7-2	-	TGTGCCAGCAGCTATGCGGGAGGAGGCAATCAGCCCCAGCATTTT	CASSYAGGGNQPQHF
-	TRBJ1-4	TRBV15	-	TGTGCCACCAGCAGCGGGCTCCTAACTAATGAAAAACTGTTTTTT	CATSSGLLTNEKLFF
-	TRBJ2-3	TRBV7-9	-	TGTGCCAGCAGCCCAGCGGGCCGGAGATCCACAGATACGCAGTATTTT	CASSPAGRRSTDTQYF
TRBD2	TRBJ2-7	TRBV30	-	TGTGCCTGGAGCAAAAGAGGACTAGCTCTCCGTCGGGTGCAGTACTTC	CAWSKRGLALRRVQYF
-	TRBJ2-7	TRBV9	-	TGTGCCAGCAGCGTGCGGACAGACTACGAGCAGTACTTC	CASSVRTDYEQYF
-	TRBJ2-7	TRBV30	-	TGTGCCTGGGGAAAAATGGAGCCCTACGAGCAGTACTTC	CAWGKMEPYEQYF
TRBD2	TRBJ2-3	TRBV7-9	-	TGTGCCAGCAGCACGGGACTAGAGAGCACAGATACGCAGTATTTT	CASSTGLESTDTQYF
-	TRBJ1-2	TRBV10-3	-	TGTGCCATCAGTGCAGGGTTGGTTTCTGGTGGCTACACCTTC	CAISAGLVSGGYTF
-	TRBJ1-1	TRBV7-2	-	TGTGCCAGCAGCTTAGTGAGGGGCGGTGAAGCTTTCTTT	CASSLVRGGEAFF
-	TRBJ2-7	TRBV5-1	-	TGCGCCAGCAGGGACAGCTCCTACGAGCAGTACTTC	CASRDSSYEQYF